The 4 T cell receptor beta chains below were found in one sample sequenced in a study of blood T cell repertoires in COVID-19. Data came from immunoSEQ multiplex PCR; TCRdb stores just in-frame clones and leaves some out. Seen here are 350,000 or so clones, less than 90% observed once, and the top ten hold approximately 0.99%. Sequencing used PBMCs or T cells enriched from blood (not recorded which). Every receptor here comes from a woman in her 30s who had recovered from COVID-19.

The chain recombines TRBV5-1 with TRBJ2-1, with 10 nucleotides matching TRBD2. There are 15 residues in the CDR3. Germline CDR1 reads SGHRS; CDR2 reads YFSETQ. V lost 0 bases, J lost 6 bases, and 3 bases stayed unmatched. CDR3: CASSLGAGGSNEQFF. The CDR3 DNA is TGCGCCAGCAGCTTGGGAGCGGGGGGGAGCAATGAGCAGTTCTTC.

The chain joins TRBV25-1 to TRBJ2-1; TRBD1 matches at 7 bases. Germline V gene lookup returns CDR1 MGHDK and CDR2 SYGVNS. This CDR3 is built from 15 residues. V gave up 7 bases and J gave up 5 bases; unmatched junction bases: 11. The CDR3 bases are TGTGCCAGCACCCCAGCTAGGGGGCAAAACAATGAGCAGTTCTTC. This encodes CASTPARGQNNEQFF. Full variable domain (missing parts from reference TRBV25-1 and TRBJ2-1): EADIYQTPRYLVIGTGKKITLECSQTMGHDKMYWYQQDPGMELHLIHYSYGVNSTEKGDLSSESTVSRIRTEHFPLTLESARPSHTSQYLCASTPARGQNNEQFFGPGTRLTVL.

The chain carries TRBV11-2 and TRBJ1-1; D gene uncertain. The CDR3 covers 13 residues. V was cut by 1 base and J by 2 bases, with 5 bases left in between. Germline V gene sequence: CDR1 SGHAT, CDR2 FQNNGV. Written as DNA, the CDR3 is TGTGCCAGCAGCTTAGCACTTAACACTGAAGCTTTCTTT. This codes for CASSLALNTEAFF.

CDR3 sequence: CASTGRADTQYF. The CDR3 DNA is TGTGCCAGTACCGGGCGGGCAGATACGCAGTATTTT. The chain combines TRBV19 with TRBJ2-3; possible D gene TRBD2, 5 bases. Deletions cut 7 bases from V and 4 bases from J, with 9 bases between. The CDR3 is 12 amino acids. Per the germline V gene, CDR1 is LNHDA and CDR2 is SQIVND (reference sequence).